The 2 T cell receptor beta chains below were found in one sample sequenced in a study of early T cells in non-severe SARS-CoV-2 infection. TCRdb fed the 5' RACE reads into MiXCR, producing one record per CDR3 protein. The profile covers just under 65,000 distinct CDR3 sequences, with 8.8% appearing a single time and around 15% taken by the ten largest. The sequencing used whole blood, collected at baseline. These receptors were collected from an adult who was a healthcare worker with PCR-confirmed SARS-CoV-2 infection or an uninfected control (not recorded which).

This clonotype was seen a few times. The V gene is TRBV10-3, the J gene TRBJ2-5; 9 bases line up with TRBD2. Losses at the gene ends were 4 bases for V and 4 bases for J; bases not matched to a gene: 13. The CDR3 runs 17 residues. Germline assignment: CDR1 ENHRY and CDR2 SYGVKD. CDR3 nucleotides: TGTGCCATCAGTGGGACTAGCGAACGTGGTCCTCGAGAGACCCAGTACTTC. It is translated as CAISGTSERGPRETQYF.

Ten or more counts support this clonotype. The chain carries TRBV10-3 and TRBJ1-5; 7 nucleotides agree with TRBD1. Germline V gives CDR1 ENHRY, CDR2 SYGVKD. The CDR3 has 14 residues. Trimming removed 10 bases from V and 0 bases from J; junction bases left unmatched: 6. Here the CDR3 reads CASDTGDSNQPQHF. The CDR3 nucleotides are TGTGCCAGTGACACAGGGGATAGCAATCAGCCCCAGCATTTT.